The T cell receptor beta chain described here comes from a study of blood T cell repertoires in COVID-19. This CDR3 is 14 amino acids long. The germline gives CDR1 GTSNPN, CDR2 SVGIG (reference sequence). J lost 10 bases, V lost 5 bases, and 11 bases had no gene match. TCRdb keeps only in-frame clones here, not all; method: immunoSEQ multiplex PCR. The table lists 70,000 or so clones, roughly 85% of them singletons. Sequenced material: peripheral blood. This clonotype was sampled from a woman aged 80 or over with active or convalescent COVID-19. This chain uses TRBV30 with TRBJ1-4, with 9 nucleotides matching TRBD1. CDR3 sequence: CAWSATGGSVKLFF. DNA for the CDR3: TGTGCCTGGTCCGCGACAGGGGGGTCGGTAAAACTGTTTTTT.